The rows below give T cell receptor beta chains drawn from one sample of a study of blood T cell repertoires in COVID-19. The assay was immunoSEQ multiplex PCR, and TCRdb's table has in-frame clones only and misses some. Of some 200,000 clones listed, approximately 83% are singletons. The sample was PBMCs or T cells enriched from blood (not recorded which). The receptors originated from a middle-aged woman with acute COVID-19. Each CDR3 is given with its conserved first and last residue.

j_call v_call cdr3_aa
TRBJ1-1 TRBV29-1 CSSTGTGIRGTEAFF
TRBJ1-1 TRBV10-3 CAIGNRGDTEAFF
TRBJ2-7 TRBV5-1 CASSQGQGRGEQYF
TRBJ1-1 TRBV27 CASTGPRGLGTEAFF
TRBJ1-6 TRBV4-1 CASSPGQGTSPLHF
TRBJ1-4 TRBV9 CASSVDTGGGEKLFF
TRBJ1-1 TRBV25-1 CASSEWGQSLYEAFF
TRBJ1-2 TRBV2 CASSESAGDGYTF
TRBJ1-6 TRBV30 CAWGLQGIHNSPLHF
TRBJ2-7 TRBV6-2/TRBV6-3 CASSYSTSGGYEQYF
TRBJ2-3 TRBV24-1 CATSDQGQDYTDTQYF